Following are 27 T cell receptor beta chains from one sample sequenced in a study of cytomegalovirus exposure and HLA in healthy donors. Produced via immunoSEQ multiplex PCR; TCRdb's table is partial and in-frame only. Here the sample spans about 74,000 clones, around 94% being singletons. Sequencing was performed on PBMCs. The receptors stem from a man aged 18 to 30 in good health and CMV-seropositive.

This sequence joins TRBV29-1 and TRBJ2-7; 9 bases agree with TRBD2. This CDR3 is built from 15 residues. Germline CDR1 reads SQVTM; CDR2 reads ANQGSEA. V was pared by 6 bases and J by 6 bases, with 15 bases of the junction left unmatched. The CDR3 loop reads CSVGSESGRPCEQYF. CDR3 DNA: TGCAGCGTCGGATCCGAGAGCGGGAGGCCCTGCGAGCAGTACTTC.

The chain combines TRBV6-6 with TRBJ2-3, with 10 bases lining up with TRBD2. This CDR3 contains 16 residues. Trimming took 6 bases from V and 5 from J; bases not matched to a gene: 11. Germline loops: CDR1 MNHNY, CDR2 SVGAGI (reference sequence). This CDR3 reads CASSSTSGKVRDTQYF. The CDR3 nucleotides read TGTGCCAGCAGCTCTACTAGCGGGAAGGTGCGAGATACGCAGTATTTT.

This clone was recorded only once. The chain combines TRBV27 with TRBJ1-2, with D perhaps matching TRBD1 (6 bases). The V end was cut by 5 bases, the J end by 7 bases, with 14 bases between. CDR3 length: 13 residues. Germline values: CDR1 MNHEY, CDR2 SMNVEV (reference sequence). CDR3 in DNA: TGTGCCAGCAGTGACCAGGGGATAAGTGGCTACACCTTC. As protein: CASSDQGISGYTF.

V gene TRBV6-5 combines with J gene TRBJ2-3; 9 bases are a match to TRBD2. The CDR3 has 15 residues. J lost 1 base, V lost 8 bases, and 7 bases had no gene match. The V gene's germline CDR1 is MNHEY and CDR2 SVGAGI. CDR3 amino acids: CASALLAGRTDTQYF. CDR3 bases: TGTGCCAGCGCTCTACTAGCGGGCCGCACAGATACGCAGTATTTT.

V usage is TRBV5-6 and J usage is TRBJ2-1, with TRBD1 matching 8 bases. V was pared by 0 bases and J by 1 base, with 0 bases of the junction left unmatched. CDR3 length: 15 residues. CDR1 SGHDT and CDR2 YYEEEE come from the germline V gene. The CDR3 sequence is CASSLGDRSYNEQFF. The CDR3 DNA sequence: TGTGCCAGCAGCTTGGGGGACAGGTCCTACAATGAGCAGTTCTTC.

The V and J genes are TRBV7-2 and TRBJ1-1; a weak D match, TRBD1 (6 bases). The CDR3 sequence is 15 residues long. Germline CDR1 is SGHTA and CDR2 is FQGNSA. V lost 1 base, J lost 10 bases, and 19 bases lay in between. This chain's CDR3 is CASSLGVGTWSVAFF. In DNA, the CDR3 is TGTGCCAGCAGCTTAGGTGTCGGGACATGGTCCGTAGCTTTCTTT.

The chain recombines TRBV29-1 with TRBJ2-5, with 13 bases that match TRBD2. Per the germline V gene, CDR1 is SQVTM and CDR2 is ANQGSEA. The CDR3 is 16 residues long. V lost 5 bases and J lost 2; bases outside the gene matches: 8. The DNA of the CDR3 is TGCAGCGTTTTTGGACTAGCGGGAGTCTTTCAAGAGACCCAGTACTTC. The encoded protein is CSVFGLAGVFQETQYF. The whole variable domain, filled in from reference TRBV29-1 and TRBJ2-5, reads SAVISQKPSRDICQRGTSLTIQCQVDSQVTMMFWYRQQPGQSLTLIATANQGSEATYESGFVIDKFPISRPNLTFSTLTVSNMSPEDSSIYLCSVFGLAGVFQETQYFGPGTRLLVL.

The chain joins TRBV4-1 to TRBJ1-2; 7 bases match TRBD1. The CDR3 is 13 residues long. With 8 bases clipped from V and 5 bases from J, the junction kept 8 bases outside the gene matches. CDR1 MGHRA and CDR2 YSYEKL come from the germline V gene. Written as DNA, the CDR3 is TGCGCCAGCGGTCAGGGGGACCGATATGGCTACACCTTC. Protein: CASGQGDRYGYTF.

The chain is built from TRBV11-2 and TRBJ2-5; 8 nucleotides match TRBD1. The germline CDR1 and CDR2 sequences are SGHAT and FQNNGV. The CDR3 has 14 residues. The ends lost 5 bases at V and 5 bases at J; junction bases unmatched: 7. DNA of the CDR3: TGTGCCAGCAGCACCGGGACAGGAACGGAGACCCAGTACTTC. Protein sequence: CASSTGTGTETQYF.

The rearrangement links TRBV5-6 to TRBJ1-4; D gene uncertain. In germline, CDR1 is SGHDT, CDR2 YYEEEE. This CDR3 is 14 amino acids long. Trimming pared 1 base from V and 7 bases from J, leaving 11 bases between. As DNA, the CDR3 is TGTGCCAGCAGCTTGCAAGTGGTCGGTGAAAAACTGTTTTTT. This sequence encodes CASSLQVVGEKLFF.

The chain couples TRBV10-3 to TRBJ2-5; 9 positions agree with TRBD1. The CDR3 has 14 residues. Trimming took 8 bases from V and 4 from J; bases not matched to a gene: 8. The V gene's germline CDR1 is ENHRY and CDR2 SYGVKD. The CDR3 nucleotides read TGTGCCATCGGACAGGGGCCCCAGGGAGAGACCCAGTACTTC. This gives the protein CAIGQGPQGETQYF.

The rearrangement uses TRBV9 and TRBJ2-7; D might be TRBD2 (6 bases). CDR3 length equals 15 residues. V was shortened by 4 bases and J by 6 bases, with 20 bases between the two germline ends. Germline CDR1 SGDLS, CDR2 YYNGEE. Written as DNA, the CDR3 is TGTGCCAGCAGCCCCTCTGTATCACTAGCCGGCGAGCAGTACTTC. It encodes CASSPSVSLAGEQYF.

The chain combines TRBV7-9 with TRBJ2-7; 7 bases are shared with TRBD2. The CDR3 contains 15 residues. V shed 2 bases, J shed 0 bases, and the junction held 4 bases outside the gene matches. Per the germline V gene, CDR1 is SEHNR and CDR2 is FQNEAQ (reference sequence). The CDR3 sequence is CASSLPSGSSYEQYF. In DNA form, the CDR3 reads TGTGCCAGCAGCTTACCTAGCGGAAGCTCCTACGAGCAGTACTTC.

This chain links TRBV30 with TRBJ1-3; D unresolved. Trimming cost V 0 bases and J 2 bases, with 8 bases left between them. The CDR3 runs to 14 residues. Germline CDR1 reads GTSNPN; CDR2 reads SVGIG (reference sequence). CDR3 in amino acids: CAWSVTIAGNTIYF. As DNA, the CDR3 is TGTGCCTGGAGTGTAACTATAGCTGGAAACACCATATATTTT.

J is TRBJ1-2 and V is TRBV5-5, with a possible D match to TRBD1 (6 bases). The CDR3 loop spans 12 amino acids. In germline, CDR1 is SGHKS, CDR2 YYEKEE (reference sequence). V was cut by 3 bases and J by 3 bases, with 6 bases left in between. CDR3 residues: CASSYRDYGYTF. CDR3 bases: TGTGCCAGCAGCTACAGGGACTATGGCTACACCTTC.

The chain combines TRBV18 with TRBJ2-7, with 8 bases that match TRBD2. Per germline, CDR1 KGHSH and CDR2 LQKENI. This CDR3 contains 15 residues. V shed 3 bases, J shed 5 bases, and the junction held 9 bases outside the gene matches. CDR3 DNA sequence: TGTGCCAGCTCACCTTCCGGGACTAGTATCAACGAGCAGTACTTC. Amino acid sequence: CASSPSGTSINEQYF. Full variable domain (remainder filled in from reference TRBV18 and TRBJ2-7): NAGVMQNPRHLVRRRGQEARLRCSPMKGHSHVYWYRQLPEEGLKFMVYLQKENIIDESGMPKERFSAEFPKEGPSILRIQQVVRGDSAAYFCASSPSGTSINEQYFGPGTRLTVT.

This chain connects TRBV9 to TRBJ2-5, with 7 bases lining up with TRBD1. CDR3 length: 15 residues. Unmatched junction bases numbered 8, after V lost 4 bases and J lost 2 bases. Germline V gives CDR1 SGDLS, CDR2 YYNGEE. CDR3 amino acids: CASSLTGQIQETQYF. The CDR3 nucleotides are TGTGCCAGCAGCCTCACGGGACAGATACAAGAGACCCAGTACTTC.

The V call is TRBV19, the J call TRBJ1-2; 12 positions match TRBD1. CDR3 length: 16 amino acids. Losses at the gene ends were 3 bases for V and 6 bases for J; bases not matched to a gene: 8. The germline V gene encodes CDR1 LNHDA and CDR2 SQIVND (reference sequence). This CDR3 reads CASSMKGQGATHGYTF. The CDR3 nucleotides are TGTGCCAGTAGTATGAAGGGACAGGGGGCGACTCATGGCTACACCTTC.

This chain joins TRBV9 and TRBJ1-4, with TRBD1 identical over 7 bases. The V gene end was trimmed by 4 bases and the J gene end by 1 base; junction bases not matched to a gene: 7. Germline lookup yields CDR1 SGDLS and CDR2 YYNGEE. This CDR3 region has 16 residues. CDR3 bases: TGTGCCAGCAGCATCGGACAGGTTCGAACTAATGAAAAACTGTTTTTT. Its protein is CASSIGQVRTNEKLFF. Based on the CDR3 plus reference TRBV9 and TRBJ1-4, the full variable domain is DSGVTQTPKHLITATGQRVTLRCSPRSGDLSVYWYQQSLDQGLQFLIQYYNGEERAKGNILERFSAQQFPDLHSELNLSSLELGDSALYFCASSIGQVRTNEKLFFGSGTQLSVL.

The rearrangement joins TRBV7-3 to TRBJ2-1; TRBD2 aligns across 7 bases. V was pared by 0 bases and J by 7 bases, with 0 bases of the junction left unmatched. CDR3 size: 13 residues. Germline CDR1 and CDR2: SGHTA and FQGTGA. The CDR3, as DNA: TGTGCCAGCAGCTTAACGGGGGGGAATGAGCAGTTCTTC. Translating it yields CASSLTGGNEQFF.

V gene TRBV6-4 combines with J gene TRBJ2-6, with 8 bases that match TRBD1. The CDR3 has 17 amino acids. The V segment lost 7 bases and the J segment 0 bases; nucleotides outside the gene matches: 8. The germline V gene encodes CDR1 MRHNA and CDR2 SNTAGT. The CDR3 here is CASTETGEGSGANVLTF. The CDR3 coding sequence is TGTGCCAGCACCGAGACAGGGGAAGGCTCTGGGGCCAACGTCCTGACTTTC.

CDR3 DNA: TGTGCCAGCAGTGAAGCCGGGACAGGGTACAGAAATGAGCAGTTCTTC. Amino acids: CASSEAGTGYRNEQFF. The chain joins TRBV27 to TRBJ2-1, with 9 bases identical to TRBD1. The CDR3 loop spans 16 amino acids. The J segment lost 7 bases and the V segment lost 5 bases, leaving 12 bases of the junction unmatched. Germline V CDR1 and CDR2: MNHEY, SMNVEV (reference sequence).

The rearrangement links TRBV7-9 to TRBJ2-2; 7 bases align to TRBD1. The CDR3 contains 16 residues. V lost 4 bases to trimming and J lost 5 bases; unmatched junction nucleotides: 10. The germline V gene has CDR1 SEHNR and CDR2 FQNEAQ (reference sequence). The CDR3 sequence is CASSSPRQGQTGELFF. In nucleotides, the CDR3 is TGTGCCAGCAGCTCCCCGAGACAGGGCCAAACCGGGGAGCTGTTTTTT.

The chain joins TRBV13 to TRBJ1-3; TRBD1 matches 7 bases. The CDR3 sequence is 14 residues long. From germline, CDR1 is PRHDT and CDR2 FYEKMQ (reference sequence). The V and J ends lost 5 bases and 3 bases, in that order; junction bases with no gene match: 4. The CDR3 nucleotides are TGTGCCAGCAGCCCGGGACAGTTTGGAAACACCATATATTTT. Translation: CASSPGQFGNTIYF.

As DNA, the CDR3 is TGTGCCACCAGCAGAGATATGGCGGAGGTCGACGAGCAGTACTTC. Amino acids: CATSRDMAEVDEQYF. The chain links TRBV15 to TRBJ2-7; perhaps TRBD2 as D (5 bases). Trimming took off 0 bases at V and 5 bases at J, with 14 bases between the two ends. Per the germline V gene, CDR1 is LNHNV and CDR2 is YYDKDF (reference sequence). The CDR3 runs 15 residues. The complete variable domain, with remaining parts taken from reference TRBV15 and TRBJ2-7, reads DAMVIQNPRYQVTQFGKPVTLSCSQTLNHNVMYWYQQKSSQAPKLLFHYYDKDFNNEADTPDNFQSRRPNTSFCFLDIRSPGLGDTAMYLCATSRDMAEVDEQYFGPGTRLTVT.

The CDR3 DNA reads as TGTGCCAGCAGCCACAGACAGGGGAGGGGATCGGAGACCCAGTACTTC. Translated, it gives CASSHRQGRGSETQYF. The chain is built from TRBV14 and TRBJ2-5; the D gene is possibly TRBD1 (8 bases). Trimming took 3 bases from V and 5 from J, leaving 19 bases between them. CDR1 and CDR2 (germline): SGHDN, FVKESK. This CDR3 is 16 amino acids long.

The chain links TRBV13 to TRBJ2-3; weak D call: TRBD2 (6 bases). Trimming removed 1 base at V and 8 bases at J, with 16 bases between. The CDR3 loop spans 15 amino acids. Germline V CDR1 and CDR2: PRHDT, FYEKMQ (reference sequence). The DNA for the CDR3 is TGTGCCAGCAGCTTAGCGACTAGTAAACGGGGTACGCAGTATTTT. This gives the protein CASSLATSKRGTQYF.